Below are 26 T cell receptor beta chains sequenced from a single sample in a study of naive and memory T cell subsets. TCR cDNA received a 3' ligated oligonucleotide that carried a UMI. Four PCR rounds used nested alpha and beta constant region primers plus the SP2 primer. Via MiXCR, TCRdb re-called the 5' RACE reads, giving one row per CDR3 protein. This sample has tens of thousands of distinct CDR3 sequences, with around 7.3% found just once. The source of these receptors is a male donor in good health.

The V and J genes are TRBV6-2 or TRBV6-3 and TRBJ2-7, with 8 bases identical to TRBD2. Unmatched junction bases numbered 5, after V lost 4 bases and J lost 0 bases. The CDR3 runs 15 residues. CDR1 is MNHEY and CDR2 is SVGEGT in the germline V gene. The CDR3 sequence is CASSSAGGGSYEQYF. DNA for the CDR3: TGTGCCAGCAGTTCGGCGGGAGGTGGCTCCTACGAGCAGTACTTC.

The table lists this clonotype with a few counts. The chain is built from TRBV19 and TRBJ2-2; TRBD1 matches at 10 bases. The junction had 7 bases not matched to a gene; V was cut back by 4 bases and J by 2 bases. This CDR3 is 17 amino acids long. Looked up from germline, CDR1 is LNHDA and CDR2 is SQIVND (reference sequence). The CDR3 region is CASSTYRTGGNTGELFF. The DNA for the CDR3 is TGTGCCAGTAGTACCTATCGGACAGGGGGAAACACCGGGGAGCTGTTTTTT.

This clonotype was counted ten times or more. J is TRBJ2-1 and V is TRBV29-1, with D perhaps matching TRBD1 or TRBD2 (5 bases each). Trimming stripped 4 bases from V and 3 bases from J, with 10 bases between. The CDR3 is 13 residues long. CDR1 SQVTM and CDR2 ANQGSEA come from the germline V gene. Here the CDR3 DNA reads TGCAGCGTTGCCGGGGACCACTACAATGAGCAGTTCTTC. It yields the protein CSVAGDHYNEQFF.

This clonotype has ten or more counts. This chain links TRBV6-1 with TRBJ2-5, with D possibly being TRBD2 (6 bases). The CDR3 spans 13 residues. V was shortened by 8 bases and J by 2 bases, with 12 bases between the two germline ends. CDR1 MNHNS and CDR2 SASEGT come from the germline V gene. The CDR3 is CASVLALQETQYF. The CDR3, as DNA: TGTGCCAGCGTGCTAGCGTTACAAGAGACCCAGTACTTC.

This clonotype was seen only a few times. This chain joins TRBV11-2 and TRBJ1-5; D ambiguous. Trimming stripped 5 bases from V and 7 bases from J, with 12 bases between. Germline V gene data show CDR1 as SGHAT and CDR2 as FQNNGV. The CDR3 is 13 residues long. The CDR3 DNA follows: TGTGCCAGCAGCCAAGGTTCAGTCCAGCCCCAGCATTTT. This codes for CASSQGSVQPQHF.

The table lists this clonotype with many counts. The gene calls are TRBV2 and TRBJ1-6, with D hard to call. V lost 5 bases, J lost 4 bases, and 9 bases lay in between. The CDR3 is 14 residues long. The V gene's germline CDR1 is SNHLY and CDR2 FYNNEI. CDR3 protein: CASSINGYNSPLHF. The CDR3 DNA reads as TGTGCCAGCAGTATAAACGGATATAATTCACCCCTCCACTTT.

This clonotype was picked up a small number of times. The chain combines TRBV20-1 with TRBJ2-3; D unresolved. Germline-derived CDR1 and CDR2 are DFQATT and SNEGSKA (reference sequence). Deletions cut 4 bases from V and 3 bases from J, with 8 bases between. The CDR3 runs to 12 residues. The CDR3 sequence: CSANVGTDTQYF. The CDR3 region has the DNA TGCAGTGCTAACGTGGGGACAGATACGCAGTATTTT.

The chain uses TRBV29-1 and TRBJ1-1; D unclear. The germline gives CDR1 SQVTM, CDR2 ANQGSEA. Trimming pared 0 bases from V and 8 bases from J, leaving 16 bases between. The CDR3 is 14 amino acids. CDR3 sequence reads: CSVEDRYGVLEAFF. DNA for the CDR3: TGCAGCGTTGAAGATCGGTACGGTGTATTAGAAGCTTTCTTT.

The V call is TRBV7-9, the J call TRBJ1-4; D unclear. This CDR3 has 13 residues. CDR1 is SEHNR and CDR2 is FQNEAQ in the germline V gene (reference sequence). V lost 3 bases, J lost 4 bases, and 6 bases lay in between. The CDR3 loop reads CASSFGDNEKLFF. DNA of the CDR3: TGTGCCAGCAGCTTTGGGGATAATGAAAAACTGTTTTTT.

This clonotype was picked up many times. The V gene is TRBV29-1, the J gene TRBJ1-5; weak D call: TRBD1 (6 bases). The CDR3 is 13 amino acids. The V gene's germline CDR1 is SQVTM and CDR2 ANQGSEA. The V gene lost 5 bases and the J gene lost 6 bases, with 14 bases spanning the gap. CDR3: CSVQQGSSQPQHF. CDR3 DNA sequence: TGCAGCGTTCAACAGGGATCCAGTCAGCCCCAGCATTTT. Based on the CDR3 plus reference TRBV29-1 and TRBJ1-5, the full variable domain is SAVISQKPSRDICQRGTSLTIQCQVDSQVTMMFWYRQQPGQSLTLIATANQGSEATYESGFVIDKFPISRPNLTFSTLTVSNMSPEDSSIYLCSVQQGSSQPQHFGDGTRLSIL.

In this sample, this clonotype turned up a few times. The chain carries TRBV29-1 and TRBJ2-1; D may be TRBD2 (6 bases). The V and J ends lost 7 bases and 7 bases respectively, with 23 bases between them. The CDR3 runs to 15 residues. Germline CDR1 SQVTM, CDR2 ANQGSEA. CDR3 residues: CSGEVWSSEGNEQFF. The CDR3 nucleotides are TGCAGCGGTGAGGTGTGGTCTAGCGAGGGGAATGAGCAGTTCTTC.

This clonotype was observed many times. V gene TRBV11-2 combines with J gene TRBJ2-1; 7 nucleotides agree with TRBD1. This CDR3 is 17 amino acids long. Germline V gene sequence: CDR1 SGHAT, CDR2 FQNNGV. J gave up 5 bases and V 0 bases, and 10 bases lay outside the gene matches. The CDR3 nucleotides read TGTGCCAGCAGCTTAGATATAAGGAGCCAGGGGGACAATGAGCAGTTCTTC. Its translation is CASSLDIRSQGDNEQFF.

In this sample, this clonotype turned up a few times. This rearrangement joins TRBV2 to TRBJ2-7, with D maybe TRBD2 (5 bases). Germline V gene sequence: CDR1 SNHLY, CDR2 FYNNEI. The V gene lost 3 bases and the J gene lost 4 bases, with 10 bases spanning the gap. The CDR3 totals 13 residues. The CDR3 reads CASSDGPGYEQYF. The CDR3 nucleotides read TGTGCCAGCAGTGACGGGCCGGGATACGAGCAGTACTTC.

The chain combines TRBV9 with TRBJ1-2, with 10 bases fitting TRBD1. V was pared by 2 bases and J by 7 bases, with 11 bases of the junction left unmatched. CDR3 length: 16 amino acids. Per the germline V gene, CDR1 is SGDLS and CDR2 is YYNGEE. CDR3 nucleotides: TGTGCCAGCAGCGTTTCAAGGGACAGGGGAGTCTCTGGCTACACCTTC. Protein product: CASSVSRDRGVSGYTF.

The chain joins TRBV3-1 to TRBJ2-5, with TRBD2 identical over 8 bases. From germline, CDR1 is LGHDT and CDR2 YNNKEL (reference sequence). V was pared by 4 bases and J by 3 bases, with 7 bases of the junction left unmatched. The CDR3 has 15 residues. In nucleotides, the CDR3 is TGTGCCAGCAGCCCCTTCAGAGCGGGAGAAGAGACCCAGTACTTC. Its protein is CASSPFRAGEETQYF.

This clonotype appeared a few times. The chain employs TRBV12-5 and TRBJ1-5, with a possible D match to TRBD1 (5 bases). Trimming took 1 base from V and 5 from J, leaving 12 bases between them. CDR3 size: 15 residues. Germline CDR1 and CDR2: LGHNT and FRNRAP. DNA for the CDR3: TGTGCTAGTGGTTTGGCGGACACTGGCCATCAGCCCCAGCATTTT. Residues: CASGLADTGHQPQHF.

The CDR3 DNA reads TGTGCCAGCAGCTTAGCTCGGCAGACTGAAGCTTTCTTT. Protein sequence: CASSLARQTEAFF. The chain employs TRBV7-6 and TRBJ1-1; no firm D call. The CDR3 has 13 amino acids. CDR1 and CDR2 from the germline V gene are SGHVS and FNYEAQ. Trimming shortened V by 0 bases and J by 5 bases, and 7 bases separated the two germline ends.

In this sample, this clonotype turned up many times. This rearrangement joins TRBV11-2 to TRBJ2-7; D not certain. This CDR3 is 12 amino acids long. Germline V lookup: CDR1 SGHAT, CDR2 FQNNGV. V was shortened by 1 base and J by 2 bases, with 3 bases between the two germline ends. The CDR3 is CASSLVTYEQYF. The CDR3, as DNA: TGTGCCAGCAGCTTAGTTACCTACGAGCAGTACTTC.

There are a few counts of this clonotype. The chain recombines TRBV28 with TRBJ1-6; TRBD1 agrees at 7 bases. The CDR3 length is 17 residues. Germline assignment: CDR1 MDHEN and CDR2 SYDVKM. V lost 5 bases and J lost 8; bases outside the gene matches: 15. Written as DNA, the CDR3 is TGTGCCAGCAGTCCGATCCGGGAGGGGGCCGGCGATTCACCCCTCCACTTT. It specifies CASSPIREGAGDSPLHF.

As for this clonotype: A much larger clone is a single base away; this may be a read error. The chain has TRBV3-1 and TRBJ1-3, with no clear D. The germline V gene has CDR1 LGHDT and CDR2 YNNKEL (reference sequence). CDR3 length: 15 amino acids. The CDR3 here is CASSPGSSSENTIYF. The DNA of the CDR3 is TGTGCCAGCAGCCCGGGCTCGAGCTCTGAAAACACCATATATTTT.

This clonotype showed up just a few times. V usage is TRBV27 and J usage is TRBJ1-2; no definite D call. The CDR3 runs to 14 residues. Germline V CDR1 and CDR2: MNHEY, SMNVEV (reference sequence). V lost 5 bases to trimming and J lost 6 bases, with 16 bases between them. CDR3 DNA: TGTGCCAGCAGTCCCGCAAGCATAGAACATGGCTACACCTTC. It translates to CASSPASIEHGYTF.

The table lists this clonotype with many counts. The chain joins TRBV24-1 to TRBJ2-6; no reliable D call. The ends were cut back, 2 bases at V and 2 bases at J, with 0 bases in the middle. The CDR3 loop spans 13 amino acids. Germline loops: CDR1 KGHDR, CDR2 SFDVKD. CDR3 in amino acids: CATSDSGANVLTF. CDR3 DNA: TGTGCCACCAGTGATTCTGGGGCCAACGTCCTGACTTTC.

This clonotype was seen more than once but under ten times. The V gene is TRBV2, the J gene TRBJ2-4, with 8 positions matching TRBD1. V lost 4 bases, J lost 3 bases, and 11 bases stayed unmatched. Germline V CDR1 and CDR2: SNHLY, FYNNEI. The CDR3 is 17 amino acids. CDR3 DNA: TGTGCCAGCAGTGTCTTAGGGACAGGAAATGGCAAAAACATTCAGTACTTC. It encodes CASSVLGTGNGKNIQYF.

This clonotype has just a few counts. The chain is built from TRBV5-1 and TRBJ2-2; D is unclear. The CDR3 is made up of 15 amino acids. Germline V gene lookup returns CDR1 SGHRS and CDR2 YFSETQ. Trimming took off 5 bases at V and 4 bases at J, with 15 bases between the two ends. CDR3 sequence (DNA): TGCGCCAGCAGGTTACGGGCCCCGAGCACCGGGGAGCTGTTTTTT. It specifies CASRLRAPSTGELFF. Supplemented by reference TRBV5-1 and TRBJ2-2, the full variable domain reads KAGVTQTPRYLIKTRGQQVTLSCSPISGHRSVSWYQQTPGQGLQFLFEYFSETQRNKGNFPGRFSGRQFSNSRSEMNVSTLELGDSALYLCASRLRAPSTGELFFGEGSRLTVL.

This clonotype was found many times. V and J are TRBV7-2 and TRBJ2-1, with 8 bases fitting TRBD2. After removal of 5 bases from V and 12 bases from J, the junction contained 18 bases not matched to a gene. The CDR3 length is 16 residues. Germline V CDR1 and CDR2: SGHTA, FQGNSA. CDR3 nucleotide sequence: TGTGCCAGCAGCCCCTCCTCAGTGTTTACGGGGGGGGGGCAGTTCTTC. It is translated as CASSPSSVFTGGGQFF. Full variable domain (remainder filled in from reference TRBV7-2 and TRBJ2-1): GAGVSQSPSNKVTEKGKDVELRCDPISGHTALYWYRQSLGQGLEFLIYFQGNSAPDKSGLPSDRFSAERTGGSVSTLTIQRTQQEDSAVYLCASSPSSVFTGGGQFFGPGTRLTVL.

The chain is built from TRBV13 and TRBJ1-1, with 7 bases identical to TRBD1. This CDR3 has 16 amino acids. Germline trimming cut 4 bases from V and 7 bases from J; bases unmatched to any gene: 15. Germline V lookup: CDR1 PRHDT, CDR2 FYEKMQ (reference sequence). The CDR3 nucleotides read TGTGCCAGCAGCTGGCAGGGGGTAGGGGGACTATTTGAAGCTTTCTTT. This gives the protein CASSWQGVGGLFEAFF.